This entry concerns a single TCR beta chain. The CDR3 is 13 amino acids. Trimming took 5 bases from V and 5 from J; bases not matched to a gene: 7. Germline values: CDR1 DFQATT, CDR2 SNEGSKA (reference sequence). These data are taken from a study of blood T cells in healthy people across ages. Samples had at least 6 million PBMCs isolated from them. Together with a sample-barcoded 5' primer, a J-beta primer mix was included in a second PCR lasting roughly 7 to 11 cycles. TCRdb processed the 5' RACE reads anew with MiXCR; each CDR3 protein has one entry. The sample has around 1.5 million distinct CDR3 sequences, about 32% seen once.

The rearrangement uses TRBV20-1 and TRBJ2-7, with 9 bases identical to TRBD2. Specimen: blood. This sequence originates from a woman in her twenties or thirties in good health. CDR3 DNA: TGCAGTGCTCCGCGGGGGGGCGTCCACGAGCAGTACTTC. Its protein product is CSAPRGGVHEQYF.